The 32 T cell receptor beta chains in this list originate from one sample, sequenced in a study of CD4 T cells in relation to SARS-CoV-2 and coronaviruses. These receptors lack a known antigen. The assay was immunoSEQ multiplex PCR, and TCRdb's table has in-frame clones only and misses some. The table lists about 21,000 clones, over 65% of them singletons, with 8% to 13% in the top ten. Before the COVID-19 pandemic, during about 2010-2018, CD4+ T cells were taken from unexposed donors. CD4+ T cells were isolated from the cells after 10 days of culture. Input material: CD4+ T cells from PBMCs, cultured in vitro. Receptors were obtained from a human donor in good health.

The chain joins TRBV25-1 to TRBJ2-5; D gene uncertain. Trimming removed 5 bases at V and 5 bases at J, with 12 bases between. The CDR3 runs 13 residues. Germline assignment: CDR1 MGHDK and CDR2 SYGVNS. CDR3 sequence: CASSRMGWETQYF. The CDR3 DNA sequence: TGTGCCAGCAGTCGGATGGGCTGGGAGACCCAGTACTTC.

This clone appeared a few times. The rearrangement uses TRBV7-3 and TRBJ2-1; the D gene could be TRBD1 or TRBD2 (5 bases each). Per the germline V gene, CDR1 is SGHTA and CDR2 is FQGTGA. Trimming stripped 3 bases from V and 8 bases from J, with 11 bases between. The length of the CDR3 is 13 residues. The CDR3 coding sequence is TGTGCCAGCAGCTTGGGGGTCGTGGATGAGCAGTTCTTC. It is translated as CASSLGVVDEQFF. Looking up the rest from reference TRBV7-3 and TRBJ2-1 gives the full variable domain: GAGVSQTPSNKVTEKGKYVELRCDPISGHTALYWYRQSLGQGPEFLIYFQGTGAADDSGLPNDRFFAVRPEGSVSTLKIQRTERGDSAVYLCASSLGVVDEQFFGPGTRLTVL.

Written as DNA, the CDR3 is TGTGCCTGGAGTGAAGCGGGGCAACAAGAGACCCAGTACTTC. Protein product: CAWSEAGQQETQYF. The J gene is TRBJ2-5, the V gene TRBV30, with TRBD2 identical over 7 bases. Per germline, CDR1 GTSNPN and CDR2 SVGIG (reference sequence). The CDR3 consists of 14 residues. V lost 1 base to trimming and J lost 2 bases; unmatched junction nucleotides: 4.

The genes are TRBV6-6 and TRBJ2-7, with 7 bases aligning to TRBD1. This CDR3 contains 14 residues. J was trimmed by 5 bases and V by 6 bases; bases with no gene match: 10. Germline V gene lookup returns CDR1 MNHNY and CDR2 SVGAGI (reference sequence). CDR3 in amino acids: CASSLTGTANEQYF. CDR3 DNA: TGTGCCAGCAGCCTAACTGGGACAGCAAACGAGCAGTACTTC.

This clone occurred once. The chain links TRBV2 to TRBJ2-3; 14 bases align to TRBD2. The CDR3 is 19 residues long. J was trimmed by 0 bases and V by 6 bases; bases with no gene match: 11. CDR1 is SNHLY and CDR2 is FYNNEI in the germline V gene. The CDR3 region is CASSQRGLAGVVSTDTQYF. The CDR3 DNA is TGTGCCAGCAGCCAAAGGGGACTAGCGGGGGTCGTTAGCACAGATACGCAGTATTTT.

CDR3 coding DNA: TGCGCCAGCAGCTTGGAACAGGGATACTACGAGCAGTACTTC. Protein product: CASSLEQGYYEQYF. The genes are TRBV5-1 and TRBJ2-7, with D maybe TRBD1 (6 bases). CDR1 is SGHRS and CDR2 is YFSETQ in the germline V gene. Trimming cost V 0 bases and J 3 bases, with 10 bases left between them. This CDR3 has 14 residues.

V and J are TRBV30 and TRBJ2-7, with D possibly being TRBD2 (6 bases). CDR3 length: 13 residues. The V end lost 5 bases, the J end lost 7 bases, and 18 bases lay between the germline ends. Germline lookup yields CDR1 GTSNPN and CDR2 SVGIG (reference sequence). The CDR3 reads CAWGGLLAGEQYF. The CDR3 DNA reads TGTGCCTGGGGCGGACTGCTCGCGGGGGAGCAGTACTTC. Combining the CDR3 with reference TRBV30 and TRBJ2-7 gives the whole variable domain SQTIHQWPATLVQPVGSPLSLECTVEGTSNPNLYWYRQAAGRGLQLLFYSVGIGQISSEVPQNLSASRPQDRQFILSSKKLLLSDSGFYLCAWGGLLAGEQYFGPGTRLTVT.

This clone was counted a single time. The chain has TRBV6-5 and TRBJ1-1; no reliable D call. With 2 bases removed from V and 5 bases from J, the gap between germline ends came to 9 bases. CDR1 MNHEY and CDR2 SVGAGI come from the germline V gene. The CDR3 is 13 residues long. DNA of the CDR3: TGTGCCAGCAGTTACCAAGGTAGGACTGAAGCTTTCTTT. Protein sequence: CASSYQGRTEAFF.

DNA for the CDR3: TGTGCCAGCAGCCAAGAAGGTTACAGGGGAAGTGGTGGCTACACCTTC. It is translated as CASSQEGYRGSGGYTF. The chain is built from TRBV3-1 (or the pseudogene TRBV3-2) and TRBJ1-2; 7 bases map to TRBD1. There are 16 residues in the CDR3. CDR1 and CDR2 (germline): LGHDT, YNNKEL (reference sequence). After removal of 0 bases from V and 7 bases from J, the junction contained 11 bases not matched to a gene.

This chain joins TRBV19 and TRBJ1-6; TRBD1 matches 12 bases. Germline V CDR1 and CDR2: LNHDA, SQIVND (reference sequence). Losses at the gene ends were 5 bases for V and 6 bases for J; bases not matched to a gene: 14. This CDR3 contains 19 residues. CDR3 sequence (DNA): TGTGCCAGTAGTTCGCCCCCCGGGACAGGGGGCGGCGGTAATTCACCCCTCCACTTT. Translated, it gives CASSSPPGTGGGGNSPLHF.

The rearrangement uses TRBV6-5 and TRBJ2-5; 10 positions agree with TRBD1. Germline V gives CDR1 MNHEY, CDR2 SVGAGI. This CDR3 is 14 amino acids long. Losses at the gene ends were 4 bases for V and 4 bases for J; bases not matched to a gene: 3. CDR3 residues: CASSWDRGAETQYF. Written as DNA, the CDR3 is TGTGCCAGCAGTTGGGACAGGGGAGCAGAGACCCAGTACTTC.

The chain links TRBV18 to TRBJ2-7, with 9 bases matching TRBD1. Germline V lookup: CDR1 KGHSH, CDR2 LQKENI. V lost 3 bases to trimming and J lost 6 bases; unmatched junction nucleotides: 9. The CDR3 runs 15 residues. The CDR3 coding sequence is TGTGCCAGCTCACCGCCCGGGACAGGGTCTCCCGAGCAGTACTTC. It encodes CASSPPGTGSPEQYF.

The V gene is TRBV3-1 (or the pseudogene TRBV3-2), the J gene TRBJ2-1, with TRBD2 identical over 7 bases. The CDR3 sequence is 14 residues long. Germline CDR1 and CDR2: LGHDT and YNNKEL (reference sequence). With 4 bases clipped from V and 5 bases from J, the junction kept 5 bases outside the gene matches. CDR3 amino acids: CASSLGTTHNEQFF. CDR3 bases: TGTGCCAGCAGCCTCGGGACTACACACAATGAGCAGTTCTTC.

The rearrangement uses TRBV5-6 and TRBJ1-2; D remains unclear. The CDR3 contains 11 residues. The germline V gene has CDR1 SGHDT and CDR2 YYEEEE. V was pared by 1 base and J by 8 bases, with 6 bases between. The CDR3 DNA reads as TGTGCCAGCAGCTTGTTAGGAGGCTACACCTTC. It encodes CASSLLGGYTF.

V gene TRBV5-6 combines with J gene TRBJ2-6; TRBD1 agrees at 8 bases. Unmatched junction bases numbered 7, after V lost 5 bases and J lost 0 bases. The CDR3 length is 17 residues. CDR1 is SGHDT and CDR2 is YYEEEE in the germline V gene. CDR3 loop: CASRTTGATSGANVLTF. CDR3 DNA sequence: TGTGCCAGCAGGACGACAGGGGCCACCTCTGGGGCCAACGTCCTGACTTTC.

The chain recombines TRBV29-1 with TRBJ1-1; D is uncertain. The CDR3 length is 14 residues. V was clipped by 7 bases and J by 7 bases, with 22 bases between them. CDR1 SQVTM and CDR2 ANQGSEA come from the germline V gene. CDR3 DNA: TGCAGCGCCGGAAGGCGGGGTAAAGGTTATGAAGCTTTCTTT. It encodes CSAGRRGKGYEAFF.

This clone was detected once. The V call is TRBV19, the J call TRBJ1-2; 10 bases are a match to TRBD1. Germline CDR1 reads LNHDA; CDR2 reads SQIVND (reference sequence). Losses at the gene ends were 1 base for V and 4 bases for J; bases not matched to a gene: 0. The CDR3 runs to 14 residues. The DNA for the CDR3 is TGTGCCAGTAGTATAGGGGACAGGGGCTATGGCTACACCTTC. Translation gives CASSIGDRGYGYTF.

The rearrangement uses TRBV5-5 and TRBJ1-1, with no clear D. V was clipped by 3 bases and J by 1 base, with 10 bases between them. Per germline, CDR1 SGHKS and CDR2 YYEKEE (reference sequence). This CDR3 region has 14 residues. The CDR3 here is CASSSAGENTEAFF. The CDR3 nucleotides are TGTGCCAGCAGCTCTGCGGGAGAGAACACTGAAGCTTTCTTT.

The chain is built from TRBV5-6 and TRBJ2-2, with unresolved D. Deletions cut 2 bases from V and 1 base from J, with 9 bases between. This CDR3 has 15 residues. Germline V CDR1 and CDR2: SGHDT, YYEEEE. CDR3 sequence reads: CASSFMGENTGELFF. CDR3 in DNA: TGTGCCAGCAGCTTTATGGGCGAGAACACCGGGGAGCTGTTTTTT.

This clone was counted a few times. The chain has TRBV18 and TRBJ1-5; D is possibly TRBD1 (5 bases). CDR1 is KGHSH, CDR2 LQKENI, per germline. The V end lost 3 bases, the J end lost 2 bases, and 8 bases lay between the germline ends. The CDR3 sequence is 14 residues long. This chain's CDR3 is CASSPPGGNQPQHF. The CDR3 DNA reads as TGTGCCAGCTCACCTCCGGGGGGCAATCAGCCCCAGCATTTT.

The chain is built from TRBV5-4 and TRBJ2-1; 7 bases line up with TRBD2. The CDR3 covers 14 residues. After removal of 3 bases from V and 2 bases from J, the junction contained 2 bases not matched to a gene. Germline V CDR1 and CDR2: SGHNT, YYREEE (reference sequence). The CDR3 coding sequence is TGTGCCAGCAGCTCGGGGGGTCCCTACAATGAGCAGTTCTTC. It codes for CASSSGGPYNEQFF.

A single count supports this clone. The chain couples TRBV5-4 to TRBJ1-1; no firm D call. Trimming stripped 1 base from V and 1 base from J, with 8 bases between. The CDR3 covers 14 residues. CDR1 and CDR2 (germline): SGHNT, YYREEE (reference sequence). In DNA form, the CDR3 reads TGTGCCAGCAGCTTGAGATTCAGGAACACTGAAGCTTTCTTT. Translated, it gives CASSLRFRNTEAFF.

As DNA, the CDR3 is TGTGCCAGTAGTATAGATGGGATCTCTATCAGGGAAGCTTTCTTT. It codes for CASSIDGISIREAFF. The J gene is TRBJ1-1, the V gene TRBV19; D ambiguous. V lost 0 bases, J lost 8 bases, and 16 bases lay in between. Germline CDR1 LNHDA, CDR2 SQIVND (reference sequence). The CDR3 consists of 15 residues. The whole variable domain, remainder taken from reference TRBV19 and TRBJ1-1, is DGGITQSPKYLFRKEGQNVTLSCEQNLNHDAMYWYRQDPGQGLRLIYYSQIVNDFQKGDIAEGYSVSREKKESFPLTVTSAQKNPTAFYLCASSIDGISIREAFFGQGTRLTVV.

This clone was detected a few times. This chain connects TRBV4-3 to TRBJ1-2; the D is unclear. Between the trimmed V and J ends, which lost 0 bases and 4 bases, there was a span of 6 bases. There are 13 residues in the CDR3. CDR1 is LGHNA and CDR2 is YSLEER in the germline V gene. The CDR3 DNA reads as TGCGCCAGCAGCCAAGAAGGCAGCTATGGCTACACCTTC. Amino acid sequence: CASSQEGSYGYTF.

The V call is TRBV2, the J call TRBJ1-5; maybe TRBD1 (5 bases). This CDR3 is built from 13 residues. The germline CDR1 and CDR2 sequences are SNHLY and FYNNEI. Trimming cost V 6 bases and J 5 bases, with 11 bases left between them. The chain's CDR3 is CASRETEHQPQHF. As DNA, the CDR3 is TGTGCCAGCAGGGAGACAGAGCATCAGCCCCAGCATTTT.

This clone is a singleton in its sample. This rearrangement joins TRBV25-1 to TRBJ1-6; TRBD1 matches 8 bases. Per the germline V gene, CDR1 is MGHDK and CDR2 is SYGVNS. The CDR3 is 14 amino acids. Trimming cost V 4 bases and J 9 bases; bases outside gene matches: 5. The CDR3 loop reads CASSGTGLSSPLHF. As DNA, the CDR3 is TGTGCCAGCAGTGGGACAGGGCTTAGTTCACCCCTCCACTTT.

J is TRBJ1-1 and V is TRBV5-1, with TRBD1 as a possible D gene (6 bases). Germline V gene data show CDR1 as SGHRS and CDR2 as YFSETQ. The V gene lost 2 bases and the J gene lost 5 bases, with 13 bases spanning the gap. The CDR3 is made up of 14 amino acids. Here the CDR3 DNA reads TGCGCCAGCAGCTTTTCAGGGGCTTGGACTGAAGCTTTCTTT. Encoded protein: CASSFSGAWTEAFF.

The chain uses TRBV4-2 and TRBJ2-1; the D is unclear. CDR3 length equals 14 residues. Germline loops: CDR1 LGHNA, CDR2 YNFKEQ. Between the trimmed V and J ends, which lost 1 base and 7 bases, there was a span of 11 bases. CDR3 sequence reads: CASSQAVQWNEQFF. The CDR3 DNA follows: TGTGCCAGCAGCCAAGCCGTACAATGGAATGAGCAGTTCTTC.

The J gene is TRBJ2-1, the V gene TRBV5-6; TRBD2 matches 12 bases. V lost 4 bases to trimming and J lost 6 bases; unmatched junction nucleotides: 8. CDR3 length: 16 residues. The germline V gene encodes CDR1 SGHDT and CDR2 YYEEEE. CDR3 sequence reads: CASSTLAGGGFNEQFF. The CDR3 nucleotides read TGTGCCAGCAGCACCCTAGCGGGGGGGGGATTCAATGAGCAGTTCTTC. The whole variable domain, filled in from reference TRBV5-6 and TRBJ2-1, reads DAGVTQSPTHLIKTRGQQVTLRCSPKSGHDTVSWYQQALGQGPQFIFQYYEEEERQRGNFPDRFSGHQFPNYSSELNVNALLLGDSALYLCASSTLAGGGFNEQFFGPGTRLTVL.

The V and J genes are TRBV5-8 and TRBJ1-4; D is perhaps TRBD1 (5 bases). The CDR3 is 17 amino acids. The V end was cut by 3 bases, the J end by 3 bases, with 18 bases between. The germline gives CDR1 SGHTS, CDR2 YDEGEE. In nucleotides, the CDR3 is TGTGCCAGCAGCTCAGGCTTTACGGGGACCGCTAATGAAAAACTGTTTTTT. This codes for CASSSGFTGTANEKLFF.

The V and J genes are TRBV18 and TRBJ1-1; 7 nucleotides line up with TRBD1. Germline V gene lookup returns CDR1 KGHSH and CDR2 LQKENI. The CDR3 is made up of 15 amino acids. Trimming removed 0 bases from V and 5 bases from J; junction bases left unmatched: 6. CDR3 bases: TGTGCCAGCTCACCACCGGGTACAGGGGAGACTGAAGCTTTCTTT. It specifies CASSPPGTGETEAFF.

The chain carries TRBV5-4 and TRBJ2-3; a possible D gene is TRBD2 (6 bases). This CDR3 contains 16 residues. The germline CDR1 and CDR2 sequences are SGHNT and YYREEE (reference sequence). With 0 bases removed from V and 3 bases from J, the gap between germline ends came to 14 bases. The CDR3 loop reads CASSLAGSGRTDTQYF. For the CDR3, the DNA is TGTGCCAGCAGCTTGGCCGGGTCCGGGAGAACAGATACGCAGTATTTT. The variable domain in full, completed from reference TRBV5-4 and TRBJ2-3, reads ETGVTQSPTHLIKTRGQQVTLRCSSQSGHNTVSWYQQALGQGPQFIFQYYREEENGRGNFPPRFSGLQFPNYSSELNVNALELDDSALYLCASSLAGSGRTDTQYFGPGTRLTVL.